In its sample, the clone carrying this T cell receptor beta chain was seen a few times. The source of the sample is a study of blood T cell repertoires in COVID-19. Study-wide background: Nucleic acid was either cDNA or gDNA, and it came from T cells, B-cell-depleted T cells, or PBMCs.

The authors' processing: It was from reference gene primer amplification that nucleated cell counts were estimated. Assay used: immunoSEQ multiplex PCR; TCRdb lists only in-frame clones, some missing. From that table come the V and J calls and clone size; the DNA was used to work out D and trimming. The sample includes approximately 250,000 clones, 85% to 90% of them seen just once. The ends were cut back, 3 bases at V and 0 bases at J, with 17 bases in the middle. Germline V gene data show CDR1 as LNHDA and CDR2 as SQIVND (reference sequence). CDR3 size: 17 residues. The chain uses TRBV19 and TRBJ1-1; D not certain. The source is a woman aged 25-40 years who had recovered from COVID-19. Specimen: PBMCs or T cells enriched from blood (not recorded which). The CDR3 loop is CASSISLAQMLNTEAFF. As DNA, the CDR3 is TGTGCCAGTAGTATCTCCTTAGCGCAGATGTTGAACACTGAAGCTTTCTTT.